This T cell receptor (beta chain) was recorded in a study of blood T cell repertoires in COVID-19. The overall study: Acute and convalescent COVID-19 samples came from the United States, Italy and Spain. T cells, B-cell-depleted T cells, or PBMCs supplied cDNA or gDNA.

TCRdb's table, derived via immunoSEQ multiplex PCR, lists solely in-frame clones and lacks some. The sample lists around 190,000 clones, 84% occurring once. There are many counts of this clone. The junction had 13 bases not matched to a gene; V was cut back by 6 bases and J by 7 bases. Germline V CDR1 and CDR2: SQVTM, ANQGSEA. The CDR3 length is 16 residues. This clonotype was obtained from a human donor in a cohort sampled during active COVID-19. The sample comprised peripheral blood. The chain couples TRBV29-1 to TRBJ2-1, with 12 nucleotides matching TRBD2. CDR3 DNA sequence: TGCAGCGTCCTACCCCAGACTAGCGGGAGAAGAAATGAGCAGTTCTTC. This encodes CSVLPQTSGRRNEQFF.